This TCR beta chain is from a study of T cells expressing NK-cell markers (dated by TCRdb to about 2020). Study-wide context: In sorted CD3+CD56+NKG2C+, CD3+CD56+NKG2C- and CD3+CD56-NKG2C+ T-cell subsets from about eight donors, TCR beta-chain repertoires were profiled. Randomly selected healthy volunteers, three men and five women, were used as the eight sequenced donors. Sequencing of the libraries produced 2 x 150 bp reads on Illumina HiSeq 2000/2500, MiSeq or NextSeq. Of the eight sequenced donors, seven were found to be HCMV-seropositive and one was found to be HCMV-seronegative. Broad study findings and their caveats: In over five donors, the dominant CD3+CD56+NKG2C+ clonotypes were found to rank among the top 10 CD8+ clonotypes and to make up roughly 1.0-7.0% of CD8+ T cells. Whether the expanded NKG2C-expressing T cell clones were specific for HCMV antigens remained unclear. Those dominant clonotypes were again the most abundant among CD3+CD56-NKG2C+ cells in a handful of donors, at about 25-60.1%.

The instrument given in TCRdb is Illumina HiSeq 2000. 5'RACE template switching, by which a universal primer site and unique molecular identifiers were added, was used to make TCR beta cDNA libraries. Synthesis of cDNA was primed from the TCR beta constant segment and was followed by two consecutive PCR amplification steps. In the original analysis: MIGEC was used to demultiplex reads and group reads by UMI, and MiTCR was used to assemble and quantify clonotypes. Only TCR cDNA sequences supported by at least two reads were kept to exclude erroneous sequences. The tcR package was used for downstream repertoire analysis, and clonotypes were matched between fractions using CDR3 nucleotide sequence together with V segment. VDJmatch was used to annotate antigen specificity against VDJdb, with one amino acid substitution allowed in CDR3. With the reads reprocessed by TCRdb, a single entry stands for each CDR3 protein sequence and no DNA is reported. V and J calls and clone size were set by TCRdb, not the authors. The sample's table lists a count of about 260,000 distinct CDR3 sequences. The ten largest make up about 4% of the sample.

To determine HCMV serostatus, a commercial ELISA kit was used to detect HCMV-specific IgG in serum. Peripheral blood mononuclear cells were isolated from blood by Ficoll density gradient centrifugation. A note on this clonotype: Its specific antigen is unknown.

From its cysteine to its phenylalanine, the CDR3 spans 17 amino acids. No DNA accompanies this entry. CDR1 and CDR2 were assigned from the germline V gene as SGHAT and FQNNGV. The TCR was taken from a woman between 18 and 70 years old in good health. The rearranged chain carries TRBV11-2 and TRBJ2-2; the TRBD1 assignment by TCRdb is unverifiable without DNA. Input material: blood T cells: a sorted CD56 or NKG2C T cell subset, CD4+ or CD8+ T cells, or bulk PBMC T cells (not recorded which). The encoded CDR3 is CASSSERGRRHTGELFF.